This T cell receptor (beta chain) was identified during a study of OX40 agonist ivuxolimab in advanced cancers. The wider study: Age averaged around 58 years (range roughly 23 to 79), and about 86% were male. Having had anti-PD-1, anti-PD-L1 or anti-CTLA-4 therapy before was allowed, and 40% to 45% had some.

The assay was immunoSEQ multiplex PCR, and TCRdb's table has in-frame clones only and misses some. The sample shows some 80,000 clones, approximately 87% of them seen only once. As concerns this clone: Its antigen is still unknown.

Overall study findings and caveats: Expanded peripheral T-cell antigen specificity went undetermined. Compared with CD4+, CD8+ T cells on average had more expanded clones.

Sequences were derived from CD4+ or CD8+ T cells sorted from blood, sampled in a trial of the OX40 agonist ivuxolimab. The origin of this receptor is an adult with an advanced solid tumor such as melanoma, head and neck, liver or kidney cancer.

DNA of the CDR3: TGTGCCAGCAGCTCGGGACGGTTTTACACTGAAGCTTTCTTT. Translation gives CASSSGRFYTEAFF. The chain employs TRBV6-5 and TRBJ1-1, with D possibly TRBD1 on 5 matching bases. CDR1 is MNHEY and CDR2 is SVGAGI in the germline V gene. Trimming shortened V by 6 bases and J by 3 bases, and 14 bases separated the two germline ends. This CDR3 contains 14 residues.